Shown below are 31 T cell receptor beta chains from a single sample sequenced in a study of vaccination and CD4 T cells after COVID-19. Their antigen targets remain unknown. Treatment specified: roughly nine-day PBMC culture with coronavirus spike peptide pools or control peptides (ViraFEST assay). Sequencing of cultured CD4+ T cell DNA used the Oncomine TCR Beta short-read assay. Each CDR3 protein gets one entry after TCRdb re-called the PCR reads with MiXCR. Of some 15,000 distinct CDR3 sequences in the sample, approximately 70% were seen once. The sample consisted of CD4+ T cells from blood, cultured in vitro. These TCRs come from a human donor who had recovered from COVID-19.

This clonotype was observed once. This chain joins TRBV15 and TRBJ1-1; the match to TRBD1 covers 10 bases. V lost 4 bases and J lost 4; bases outside the gene matches: 12. Germline V gene data show CDR1 as LNHNV and CDR2 as YYDKDF (reference sequence). CDR3 size: 17 residues. The CDR3 is CATSNTTGGAWSTEAFF. The CDR3 coding sequence is TGTGCCACCAGCAACACGACAGGGGGCGCCTGGAGCACTGAAGCTTTCTTT.

Only a few counts were recorded for this clonotype. V gene TRBV12-3 or TRBV12-4 combines with J gene TRBJ1-3; the match to TRBD1 covers 9 bases. CDR3 size: 15 residues. J was trimmed by 4 bases and V by 6 bases; bases with no gene match: 7. CDR3: CASRRTGVGGNTIYF. The CDR3 DNA reads TGTGCCAGCAGGCGGACAGGGGTTGGGGGAAACACCATATATTTT.

The genes are TRBV6-1 and TRBJ2-1, with 7 positions matching TRBD2. Germline V gene data show CDR1 as MNHNS and CDR2 as SASEGT. CDR3 length: 15 amino acids. V dropped 6 bases and J dropped 2; count of bases not matched to a gene: 7. The CDR3 DNA reads as TGTGCCAGCAGACGAGCGGGAACCACCTACAATGAGCAGTTCTTC. Its translation is CASRRAGTTYNEQFF.

The rearrangement uses TRBV6-1 and TRBJ2-7; D unresolved. The V end lost 7 bases, the J end lost 0 bases, and 13 bases lay between the germline ends. CDR1 MNHNS and CDR2 SASEGT come from the germline V gene. The CDR3 is made up of 14 amino acids. CDR3 coding DNA: TGTGCCAGCATTAGTACTCGTTCCTCCTACGAGCAGTACTTC. Translation: CASISTRSSYEQYF.

This clonotype was observed a handful of times. This chain links TRBV10-3 with TRBJ1-1, with D tentatively TRBD1 (6 bases). The CDR3 extends over 14 amino acids. Trimming pared 6 bases from V and 5 bases from J, leaving 16 bases between. CDR1 and CDR2 from the germline V gene are ENHRY and SYGVKD. The CDR3 DNA follows: TGTGCCATCAGACAGACAGGAGGGATGACTGAAGCTTTCTTT. Its translation: CAIRQTGGMTEAFF.

Worth noting for this clonotype: At one end, the junction sequence differs from germline, possibly due to a read error. The V call is TRBV23-1, the J call TRBJ1-2; no firm D call. TRBV23-1 is marked as an open reading frame, function uncertain. The CDR3 has 9 amino acids. The CDR3 sequence is CASSQSKLF. The CDR3 region has the DNA TGCGCCAGCAGTCAATCCAAGCTCTTC.

This sequence joins TRBV9 and TRBJ1-6; weak D call: TRBD1 (5 bases). Trimming stripped 3 bases from V and 7 bases from J, with 20 bases between. Germline CDR1 reads SGDLS; CDR2 reads YYNGEE. CDR3 length: 17 residues. DNA of the CDR3: TGTGCCAGCAGCGCCCGCCCCGACAGCGCCGACAATTCACCCCTCCACTTT. Protein sequence: CASSARPDSADNSPLHF. Together with reference TRBV9 and TRBJ1-6, the CDR3 gives the full variable domain: DSGVTQTPKHLITATGQRVTLRCSPRSGDLSVYWYQQSLDQGLQFLIQYYNGEERAKGNILERFSAQQFPDLHSELNLSSLELGDSALYFCASSARPDSADNSPLHFGNGTRLTVT.

J is TRBJ2-3 and V is TRBV6-5; D remains ambiguous. The CDR3 extends over 11 amino acids. The V end lost 6 bases, the J end lost 6 bases, and 7 bases lay between the germline ends. The germline V gene has CDR1 MNHEY and CDR2 SVGAGI. CDR3 DNA: TGTGCCAGCAGCTACGGGGATACGCAGTATTTT. As protein: CASSYGDTQYF.

The chain joins TRBV27 to TRBJ2-3; tentatively, D is TRBD1 (6 bases). The CDR3 runs to 14 residues. CDR1 MNHEY and CDR2 SMNVEV come from the germline V gene (reference sequence). The ends were cut back, 8 bases at V and 0 bases at J, with 12 bases in the middle. The CDR3 loop is CASHTGLSTDTQYF. The DNA of the CDR3 is TGTGCCAGCCATACAGGGCTAAGCACAGATACGCAGTATTTT.

J is TRBJ2-2 and V is TRBV20-1, with a tentative D call TRBD2 (6 bases). This CDR3 comprises 14 residues. The germline V and J ends were trimmed by 6 bases and 4 bases, with 15 bases remaining between them. Germline V gives CDR1 DFQATT, CDR2 SNEGSKA (reference sequence). CDR3 in DNA: TGCAGTGCACCTAACCCCGGGGGCACCGGGGAGCTGTTTTTT. This codes for CSAPNPGGTGELFF.

J is TRBJ1-6 and V is TRBV27; D not resolved. The CDR3 is made up of 13 amino acids. V was pared by 4 bases and J by 9 bases, with 10 bases between. Germline lookup yields CDR1 MNHEY and CDR2 SMNVEV (reference sequence). DNA for the CDR3: TGTGCCAGCAGTTACCGTGAGGGTTCACCCCTCCACTTT. Amino acid sequence: CASSYREGSPLHF.

The sample holds a few counts of this clonotype. The V and J genes are TRBV19 and TRBJ1-5; 7 nucleotides match TRBD1. J lost 5 bases, V lost 0 bases, and 7 bases had no gene match. This CDR3 is 16 amino acids long. The germline V gene encodes CDR1 LNHDA and CDR2 SQIVND (reference sequence). In DNA form, the CDR3 reads TGTGCCAGTAGTATAGATCGAGGGGGCGGGTATCAGCCCCAGCATTTT. Protein product: CASSIDRGGGYQPQHF.

The gene calls are TRBV24-1 and TRBJ2-2; D not certain. CDR3 length: 14 residues. The ends were cut back, 6 bases at V and 4 bases at J, with 11 bases in the middle. Germline assignment: CDR1 KGHDR and CDR2 SFDVKD. CDR3 region: CATSPRWGTGELFF. The CDR3 nucleotides are TGTGCCACCAGTCCCAGGTGGGGCACCGGGGAGCTGTTTTTT.

This chain connects TRBV30 to TRBJ1-5; 7 nucleotides match TRBD1. Germline CDR1 reads GTSNPN; CDR2 reads SVGIG (reference sequence). Trimming cost V 3 bases and J 4 bases; bases outside gene matches: 6. CDR3 length: 14 residues. The DNA of the CDR3 is TGTGCCTGGAGCATTCTACAGGGGAATCAGCCCCAGCATTTT. Residues: CAWSILQGNQPQHF.

This sequence joins TRBV20-1 and TRBJ2-3; TRBD2 matches 7 bases. Unmatched junction bases numbered 15, after V lost 6 bases and J lost 3 bases. CDR3 length: 16 amino acids. Germline loops: CDR1 DFQATT, CDR2 SNEGSKA (reference sequence). The CDR3 DNA reads as TGCAGTGCCGCCTACCGGGACTACGGTTTTACAGATACGCAGTATTTT. Protein product: CSAAYRDYGFTDTQYF.

The chain links TRBV7-9 to TRBJ2-5; no definite D call. The germline CDR1 and CDR2 sequences are SEHNR and FQNEAQ (reference sequence). The CDR3 length is 15 residues. Trimming took 5 bases from V and 0 from J, leaving 13 bases between them. The CDR3 protein is CASSQFGGNQETQYF. DNA of the CDR3: TGTGCCAGCAGCCAATTTGGCGGAAACCAAGAGACCCAGTACTTC.

The chain recombines TRBV20-1 with TRBJ2-3; 8 positions agree with TRBD1. Trimming at V came to 5 bases and at J to 4 bases, leaving 5 bases not matched to a gene. Germline V gives CDR1 DFQATT, CDR2 SNEGSKA (reference sequence). This CDR3 comprises 13 residues. For the CDR3, the DNA is TGCAGTGCTTACAGGGGGGTGGCAGATACGCAGTATTTT. It yields the protein CSAYRGVADTQYF.

The chain joins TRBV7-2 to TRBJ2-7; 7 bases agree with TRBD1. Per germline, CDR1 SGHTA and CDR2 FQGNSA. The CDR3 contains 15 residues. V shed 0 bases, J shed 2 bases, and the junction held 4 bases outside the gene matches. For the CDR3, the DNA is TGTGCCAGCAGCTTAGCCGGGACAGAGGCCTACGAGCAGTACTTC. It specifies CASSLAGTEAYEQYF.

The J gene is TRBJ2-5, the V gene TRBV6-1; 8 nucleotides line up with TRBD2. Germline V gene lookup returns CDR1 MNHNS and CDR2 SASEGT. This CDR3 is built from 19 residues. V was clipped by 2 bases and J by 1 base; unmatched bases: 15. CDR3 sequence (DNA): TGTGCCAGCAGTGAACGGCCGGGGGGGCCGATTTGGGCCCAAGAGACCCAGTACTTC. Protein product: CASSERPGGPIWAQETQYF.

Only one count was recorded for this clonotype. The V call is TRBV6-5, the J call TRBJ1-2, with a tentative D call TRBD1 (6 bases). The CDR3 covers 15 residues. Germline V gene sequence: CDR1 MNHEY, CDR2 SVGAGI. The V end lost 2 bases, the J end lost 2 bases, and 12 bases lay between the germline ends. For the CDR3, the DNA is TGTGCCAGCAGTTACGGGACACGAAGCAACTATGGCTACACCTTC. This sequence encodes CASSYGTRSNYGYTF.

This clonotype is labeled as medium-sized. The chain has TRBV20-1 and TRBJ1-2, with D hard to call. In germline, CDR1 is DFQATT, CDR2 SNEGSKA (reference sequence). Trimming took off 2 bases at V and 1 base at J, with 8 bases between the two ends. CDR3 length: 13 amino acids. This chain's CDR3 is CSARSPGNYGYTF. The CDR3 DNA is TGCAGTGCTAGATCTCCGGGTAACTATGGCTACACCTTC.

The J gene is TRBJ1-4, the V gene TRBV7-6; unclear D gene. Trimming removed 4 bases at V and 7 bases at J, with 16 bases between. The CDR3 loop spans 15 amino acids. CDR1 and CDR2 from the germline V gene are SGHVS and FNYEAQ. CDR3 sequence reads: CASSSNRARAEKLFF. CDR3 nucleotide sequence: TGTGCCAGCAGCTCAAACCGGGCCCGCGCTGAAAAACTGTTTTTT.

This clonotype has a single count. The rearrangement links TRBV6-2 or TRBV6-3 to TRBJ2-1; TRBD2 aligns across 13 bases. The germline V gene has CDR1 MNHEY and CDR2 SVGEGT. This CDR3 has 15 amino acids. Trimming cost V 6 bases and J 7 bases; bases outside gene matches: 6. The CDR3 loop is CASSLRTSGSNEQFF. CDR3 DNA sequence: TGTGCCAGCAGCCTCCGGACTAGCGGGAGTAATGAGCAGTTCTTC.

J is TRBJ2-5 and V is TRBV2; TRBD1 aligns across 9 bases. The CDR3 loop spans 17 amino acids. Germline V gene lookup returns CDR1 SNHLY and CDR2 FYNNEI. Trimming took 0 bases from V and 5 from J; bases not matched to a gene: 10. As DNA, the CDR3 is TGTGCCAGCAGTGAAGCCGTCAACAGGGGGCGCCGGGAGACCCAGTACTTC. Protein sequence: CASSEAVNRGRRETQYF.

The CDR3 nucleotides are TGTGCCAGCAGTTCCACGGACAGGGGGAGTGGCTACACCTTC. It encodes CASSSTDRGSGYTF. The chain recombines TRBV6-5 with TRBJ1-2, with TRBD1 matching 10 bases. After removal of 4 bases from V and 7 bases from J, the junction contained 6 bases not matched to a gene. This CDR3 has 14 residues. Germline V gene data show CDR1 as MNHEY and CDR2 as SVGAGI.

The V and J genes are TRBV11-3 and TRBJ2-7, with D perhaps matching TRBD2 (6 bases). V shed 1 base and J shed 0 bases, with 7 bases lying between them. CDR1 and CDR2 from the germline V gene are SGHNT and YENEEA. The CDR3 extends over 14 amino acids. CDR3 sequence (DNA): TGTGCCAGCAGCTTAGGCGGGAACTCCTACGAGCAGTACTTC. Its protein is CASSLGGNSYEQYF.

This sequence joins TRBV6-2 or TRBV6-3 and TRBJ2-2; 9 bases match TRBD2. Losses at the gene ends were 2 bases for V and 1 base for J; bases not matched to a gene: 5. This CDR3 comprises 17 residues. Germline V gene lookup returns CDR1 MNHEY and CDR2 SVGEGT. DNA for the CDR3: TGTGCCAGCAGTTACCCGACTAGCGGCCTGAACACCGGGGAGCTGTTTTTT. Translating gives CASSYPTSGLNTGELFF.

This clonotype was counted a few times. The chain employs TRBV24-1 and TRBJ2-5; 7 nucleotides match TRBD1. The CDR3 is 15 amino acids. V shed 5 bases and J 1 base; nucleotides not matched to a gene: 6. CDR1 and CDR2 (germline): KGHDR, SFDVKD. The CDR3 here is CATSAPGTAQETQYF. DNA of the CDR3: TGTGCCACCAGTGCCCCCGGGACAGCCCAAGAGACCCAGTACTTC.

The chain uses TRBV30 and TRBJ2-5; D remains unclear. V lost 2 bases to trimming and J lost 5 bases, with 9 bases between them. Germline-derived CDR1 and CDR2 are GTSNPN and SVGIG (reference sequence). The CDR3 length is 12 residues. CDR3 amino acids: CAWSPPVETQYF. The CDR3 nucleotides read TGTGCCTGGAGTCCCCCCGTGGAGACCCAGTACTTC.

This clonotype was seen only a few times. The genes are TRBV20-1 and TRBJ2-3, with TRBD2 identical over 9 bases. CDR1 and CDR2 (germline): DFQATT, SNEGSKA (reference sequence). V lost 3 bases to trimming and J lost 5 bases; unmatched junction nucleotides: 9. The CDR3 consists of 15 residues. In DNA form, the CDR3 reads TGCAGTGCTAGTCCTGGCGGGAGGGCAGGAGATACGCAGTATTTT. Translation gives CSASPGGRAGDTQYF.

This clonotype occurred a few times. V gene TRBV28 combines with J gene TRBJ1-5; 7 bases agree with TRBD1. This CDR3 has 14 amino acids. After removal of 5 bases from V and 3 bases from J, the junction contained 4 bases not matched to a gene. The germline gives CDR1 MDHEN, CDR2 SYDVKM. As DNA, the CDR3 is TGTGCCAGCAGTCGGGACAGCTCCAATCAGCCCCAGCATTTT. This encodes CASSRDSSNQPQHF.